The rows below give T cell receptor beta chains drawn from one sample of a study of T cell responses to AZD1222 COVID-19 vaccine. The table came from immunoSEQ multiplex PCR; TCRdb's copy has only in-frame clones and leaves some out. The table records about 190,000 clones, 80% to 90% of them present only once. Sequenced material: peripheral blood, taken on day 0 of AZD1222 vaccination. The receptors come from an adult in good health. Both conserved end residues are part of each CDR3. The D gene is left open where the match is weak. A clone size is listed for some rows: how often the clone was seen (once, few, many), or a class if it is expanded.

j_gene | abundance | v_gene | d_gene | CDR3nt | CDR3aa
TRBJ1-1 | . | TRBV9 | . | TGTGCCAGCAGCGTAGGTCTCGACACTGAAGCTTTCTTT | CASSVGLDTEAFF
TRBJ1-1 | . | TRBV5-6 | . | TGTGCCAGCAGCTTTGGAAACACTGAAGCTTTCTTT | CASSFGNTEAFF
TRBJ2-3 | . | TRBV5-4 | . | TGTGCCAGCAGCCCGGAGGGGGGCCGAGAGTATTTT | CASSPEGGREYF
TRBJ1-4 | once | TRBV3-1/TRBV3-2 | . | TGTGCCAGCAGCCAAGGGGGAGTCGGGGAAAAACTGTTTTTT | CASSQGGVGEKLFF
TRBJ2-7 | once | TRBV5-5 | TRBD1 | TGTGCCAGCAGCATAGGACAGGGAAGTGTAGGCGAGCAGTACTTC | CASSIGQGSVGEQYF
TRBJ1-4 | . | TRBV25-1 | TRBD1 | TGTGCCAGCAGTGCGTGGGACAGTCATGCAACTAATGAAAAACTGTTTTTT | CASSAWDSHATNEKLFF
TRBJ1-5 | . | TRBV19 | . | TGTGCCAGTAGTATACGGAGTCAGCCCCAGCATTTT | CASSIRSQPQHF
TRBJ2-3 | once | TRBV7-8 | . | TGTGCCAGCAGCCCTAGGATCGCTAATACAGATACGCAGTATTTT | CASSPRIANTDTQYF
TRBJ1-1 | . | TRBV5-1 | . | TGCGCCAGCAGCTTGGTTTCAGGCGCCTTGAACACTGAAGCTTTCTTT | CASSLVSGALNTEAFF
TRBJ1-2 | . | TRBV25-1 | TRBD1 | TGTGCCAGCAGTGCGGGACAGAGAGCTAACTATGGCTACACCTTC | CASSAGQRANYGYTF
TRBJ2-1 | . | TRBV7-9 | . | TGTGCCAGCAGCAGGGGAGAATTCTCAGGCGATGAGCAGTTCTTC | CASSRGEFSGDEQFF
TRBJ2-1 | . | TRBV9 | . | TGTGCCAGCAGCCCTCCCCCGGGTTACAATGAGCAGTTCTTC | CASSPPPGYNEQFF
TRBJ1-6 | . | TRBV5-4 | . | TGTGCCAGCAGCGTGGACAGAAACGAGTCACCCCTCCACTTT | CASSVDRNESPLHF
TRBJ1-2 | . | TRBV6-2/TRBV6-3 | . | TGTGCCAGCAGTTACGTGGAGGAGGGAATTAACTATGGCTACACCTTC | CASSYVEEGINYGYTF
TRBJ1-4 | . | TRBV19 | TRBD1 | TGTGCCAGCAGACGGGACAGGGTTGGGGCAACTAATGAAAAACTGTTTTTT | CASRRDRVGATNEKLFF
TRBJ1-6 | . | TRBV2 | TRBD1 | TGTGCCAGCAGTGGGGGACAGGGAGTTAATTCACCCCTCCACTTT | CASSGGQGVNSPLHF
TRBJ2-4 | once | TRBV13 | . | TGTGCCAGCAGCTACCAGGGTCCTGGGCTTAACATTCAGTACTTC | CASSYQGPGLNIQYF
TRBJ2-1 | . | TRBV7-2 | TRBD2 | TGTGCCAGTAGGGAGGGACTAGCCTTTAGCGAGCAGTTCTTC | CASREGLAFSEQFF
TRBJ1-5 | few | TRBV5-6 | . | TGTGCCAGCAGCTTGGGCGGGATCGTGGCGGATCAGCCCCAGCATTTT | CASSLGGIVADQPQHF
TRBJ1-1 | . | TRBV9 | TRBD1 | TGTGCCAGCAGCCCCCGACAGGGGGGCAACACTGAAGCTTTCTTT | CASSPRQGGNTEAFF
TRBJ1-5 | . | TRBV5-1 | . | TGCGCCAGCAGCTTCGAGGGGGGCAATCAGCCCCAGCATTTT | CASSFEGGNQPQHF
TRBJ2-7 | once | TRBV27 | . | TGTGCCAGCAGTTTATTTAGCGGTACCTACGAGCAGTACTTC | CASSLFSGTYEQYF
TRBJ1-2 | . | TRBV25-1 | TRBD1 | TGTGCCAGCAGTCCGGGACAGGTCTATGGCTACACCTTC | CASSPGQVYGYTF
TRBJ2-5 | . | TRBV28 | . | TGTGCCAGCAGTCAGACACAGGGACCCCAGTACTTC | CASSQTQGPQYF
TRBJ1-1 | . | TRBV5-4 | TRBD1 | TGTGCCAGCAGCGAACCGGGACAGGGGGGTACTGAAGCTTTCTTT | CASSEPGQGGTEAFF
TRBJ2-7 | . | TRBV9 | TRBD1 | TGTGCCAGCAGCGATGGGACAGGGGCCTACGAGCAGTACTTC | CASSDGTGAYEQYF
TRBJ2-1 | . | TRBV9 | . | TGTGCCAGCAGCGTAGCTTCGAGCTCCTACAATGAGCAGTTCTTC | CASSVASSSYNEQFF
TRBJ1-5 | . | TRBV21-1 | . | TGTGCCAGCAGCAAAACCCCGGGGCACAGCCAATCTGGCAATCAGCCCCAGCATTTT | CASSKTPGHSQSGNQPQHF
TRBJ1-1 | . | TRBV18 | TRBD1 | TGTGCCAGCTCCTCCGGGACAGGGAACACTGAAGCTTTCTTT | CASSSGTGNTEAFF
TRBJ1-1 | . | TRBV7-3 | . | TGTGCCAGCAGCTTGGAAGTGTCGGCTGAAGCTTTCTTT | CASSLEVSAEAFF
TRBJ2-1 | once | TRBV2 | TRBD1 | TGTGCCAGCGGGTTCCCCGGGACAGGGAAAGGCGATGAGCAGTTCTTC | CASGFPGTGKGDEQFF
TRBJ2-2 | . | TRBV3-1/TRBV3-2 | TRBD2 | TGTGCCAGCAGCCCGGGAGGTTTCGCCGGGGAGCTGTTTTTT | CASSPGGFAGELFF
TRBJ1-5 | . | TRBV7-9 | . | TGTGCCAGCAGCTTAGACGGATTTCATCAGCCCCAGCATTTT | CASSLDGFHQPQHF
TRBJ2-3 | . | TRBV25-1 | . | TGTGCCAGCAGTCTCGGGACAGATACGCAGTATTTT | CASSLGTDTQYF
TRBJ1-1 | . | TRBV15 | . | TGTGCCACCAGCGTGGATATGAACACTGAAGCTTTCTTT | CATSVDMNTEAFF
TRBJ1-3 | . | TRBV6-5 | . | TGTGCCAGCAGTTACTCGATACAAGGAAACACCATATATTTT | CASSYSIQGNTIYF
TRBJ2-7 | . | TRBV6-5 | . | TGTGCCAGCAGTTACGACCAGGGTACCTACGAGCAGTACTTC | CASSYDQGTYEQYF
TRBJ2-2 | . | TRBV14 | TRBD1 | TGTGCCAGCAGCTCACGACAGGGGCCCGGGGAGCTGTTTTTT | CASSSRQGPGELFF
TRBJ2-2 | . | TRBV3-1/TRBV3-2 | . | TGTGCCAGCAGCCGGCTAGCCCCCGGGGAGCTGTTTTTT | CASSRLAPGELFF
TRBJ1-1 | . | TRBV5-6 | TRBD1 | TGTGCCAGCAGGGCTGACAGGGGAACTGAAGCTTTCTTT | CASRADRGTEAFF
TRBJ1-4 | . | TRBV6-5 | . | TGTGCCAGCAGGAGGGGGGGCTATAATGAAAAACTGTTTTTT | CASRRGGYNEKLFF
TRBJ2-2 | . | TRBV19 | TRBD1 | TGTGCCAGTAGTACCTGGACAGGCGGACCTAGCGGGGAGCTGTTTTTT | CASSTWTGGPSGELFF
TRBJ2-1 | . | TRBV7-3 | TRBD2 | TGTGCCAGCAGCTTTAGCGGGGGGGCCAGCGATGAGCAGTTCTTC | CASSFSGGASDEQFF
TRBJ1-2 | . | TRBV6-2/TRBV6-3 | . | TGTGCCAGCAGTATCCCACAGATGCTTGACTATGGCTACACCTTC | CASSIPQMLDYGYTF
TRBJ2-7 | . | TRBV19 | . | TGTGCCAGTAGCCCCTCAACAGGGGAGGCGGGTAGCGAGCAGTACTTC | CASSPSTGEAGSEQYF
TRBJ1-1 | . | TRBV5-6 | . | TGTGCCAGCAGCTTGGACAGAGACACTGAAGCTTTCTTT | CASSLDRDTEAFF
TRBJ1-5 | once | TRBV19 | . | TGTGCCAGTAGGCAAGGGAGCTATAGCAATCAGCCCCAGCATTTT | CASRQGSYSNQPQHF
TRBJ2-1 | few | TRBV6-6 | . | TGTGCCAGCAGTCGAAACAGGGCGAGCTCCTACAATGAGCAGTTCTTC | CASSRNRASSYNEQFF
TRBJ2-2 | . | TRBV5-4 | TRBD2 | TGTGCCAGCAGCTCGACGGGACTAGCGGGGAGGATCGGGGAGCTGTTTTTT | CASSSTGLAGRIGELFF
TRBJ1-1 | . | TRBV10-3 | TRBD1 | TGTGCCATCAGGGGACAGGGAGGGACTGAAGCTTTCTTT | CAIRGQGGTEAFF
TRBJ2-1 | . | TRBV2 | TRBD2 | TGTGCCAGCATCGAGCGGGGAAACAATGAGCAGTTCTTC | CASIERGNNEQFF
TRBJ1-6 | . | TRBV18 | . | TGTGCCAGCTCACCGGGGAATTCACCCCTCCACTTT | CASSPGNSPLHF
TRBJ1-5 | once | TRBV4-1 | TRBD1 | TGCGCCAGCAGCCCCGGGACAGGGCCTAATCAGCCCCAGCATTTT | CASSPGTGPNQPQHF
TRBJ1-4 | . | TRBV28 | TRBD1 | TGTGCCAGCAGTTCGTATACCTGGGACAGGGGCATTGCAACTAATGAAAAACTGTTTTTT | CASSSYTWDRGIATNEKLFF